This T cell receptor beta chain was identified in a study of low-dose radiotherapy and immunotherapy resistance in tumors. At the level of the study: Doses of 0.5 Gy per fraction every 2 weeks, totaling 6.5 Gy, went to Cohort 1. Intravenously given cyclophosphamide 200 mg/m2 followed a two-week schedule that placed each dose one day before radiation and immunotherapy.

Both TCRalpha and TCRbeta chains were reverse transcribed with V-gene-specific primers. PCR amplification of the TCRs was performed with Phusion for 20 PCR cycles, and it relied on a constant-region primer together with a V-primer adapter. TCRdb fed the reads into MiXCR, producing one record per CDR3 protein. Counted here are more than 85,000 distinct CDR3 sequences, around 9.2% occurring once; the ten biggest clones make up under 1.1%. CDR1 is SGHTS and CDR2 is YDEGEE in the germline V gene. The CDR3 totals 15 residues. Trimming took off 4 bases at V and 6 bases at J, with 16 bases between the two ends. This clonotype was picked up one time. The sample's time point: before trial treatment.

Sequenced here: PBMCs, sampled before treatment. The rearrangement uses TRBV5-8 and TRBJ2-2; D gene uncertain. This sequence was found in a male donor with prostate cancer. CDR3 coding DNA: TGTGCCAGCAGCCTCCAAAGATGGTATCCCGGGGAGCTGTTTTTT. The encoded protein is CASSLQRWYPGELFF.